This entry lists 28 T cell receptor beta chains sequenced from one sample in a study of T cell responses to AZD1222 COVID-19 vaccine. Profiling relied on immunoSEQ multiplex PCR, and the TCRdb table lists in-frame clones only, not all of them. The table includes just over 65,000 clones, roughly 87% detected once. The source material was peripheral blood, sampled on day 0 of AZD1222 vaccination. The receptor set was obtained from an adult in good health.

The V gene is TRBV7-3, the J gene TRBJ1-2; TRBD1 matches at 9 bases. The CDR3 length is 16 residues. Germline CDR1 SGHTA, CDR2 FQGTGA. Trimming at V came to 5 bases and at J to 3 bases, leaving 10 bases not matched to a gene. The CDR3: CASSQTGGNPYYGYTF. CDR3 coding DNA: TGTGCCAGCAGCCAAACAGGGGGCAACCCGTACTATGGCTACACCTTC. Variable domain in full (rest from reference TRBV7-3 and TRBJ1-2): GAGVSQTPSNKVTEKGKYVELRCDPISGHTALYWYRQSLGQGPEFLIYFQGTGAADDSGLPNDRFFAVRPEGSVSTLKIQRTERGDSAVYLCASSQTGGNPYYGYTFGSGTRLTVV.

J is TRBJ2-1 and V is TRBV19; TRBD2 matches at 11 bases. The V and J ends lost 6 bases and 0 bases, in that order; junction bases with no gene match: 13. CDR1 and CDR2 (germline): LNHDA, SQIVND (reference sequence). The CDR3 is 19 amino acids. CDR3 residues: CASRETGTSGRSSYNEQFF. In DNA form, the CDR3 reads TGTGCCAGTAGAGAAACCGGGACTAGCGGAAGGAGCTCCTACAATGAGCAGTTCTTC.

The chain carries TRBV6-4 and TRBJ2-2; D gene unclear. Trimming took off 0 bases at V and 4 bases at J, with 12 bases between the two ends. CDR1 is MRHNA and CDR2 is SNTAGT in the germline V gene. The CDR3 covers 16 residues. DNA for the CDR3: TGTGCCAGCAGTGACTCGCCTGATTTGGGCACCGGGGAGCTGTTTTTT. Residues: CASSDSPDLGTGELFF.

CDR3 protein: CASRGTGGTYEQYF. The CDR3, as DNA: TGTGCCAGCAGGGGAACCGGGGGAACCTACGAGCAGTACTTC. The chain is built from TRBV11-2 and TRBJ2-7; D is perhaps TRBD2 (6 bases). The CDR3 length is 14 residues. V lost 6 bases to trimming and J lost 2 bases, with 14 bases between them. Germline loops: CDR1 SGHAT, CDR2 FQNNGV.

This chain links TRBV11-2 with TRBJ2-1; D ambiguous. V was trimmed by 0 bases and J by 7 bases, leaving 7 bases between them. CDR3 length: 13 amino acids. Germline CDR1 reads SGHAT; CDR2 reads FQNNGV. The CDR3 loop reads CASSLDLKNEQFF. CDR3 DNA: TGTGCCAGCAGCTTAGATCTGAAGAATGAGCAGTTCTTC.

This clone was picked up a small number of times. The chain links TRBV9 to TRBJ1-6; 7 bases align to TRBD1. V lost 0 bases and J lost 7; bases outside the gene matches: 4. The CDR3 has 15 residues. Germline lookup yields CDR1 SGDLS and CDR2 YYNGEE. CDR3 amino acids: CASSVGTGENSPLHF. CDR3 nucleotide sequence: TGTGCCAGCAGCGTAGGCACAGGGGAGAATTCACCCCTCCACTTT.

This clone is termed hyperexpanded (1% or more). Other DNA sequences in this sample translate to the same CDR3. The chain combines TRBV12-3 or TRBV12-4 with TRBJ1-2; 7 bases are a match to TRBD1. The CDR3 is 13 amino acids. V lost 8 bases and J lost 8; bases outside the gene matches: 11. The CDR3 sequence: CASGQGGARGYTF. The CDR3 DNA reads TGTGCCAGCGGCCAGGGGGGGGCGCGGGGCTACACCTTC.

The genes are TRBV21-1 and TRBJ1-5; the table assigns TRBD1, which was not confirmed against the DNA. TRBV21-1 counts as a pseudogene. The CDR3 contains 14 residues. The CDR3 spells CASSKVQGNQPQHF. The CDR3 bases are TGTGCCAGCAGCAAAGTCCAGGGTAATCAGCCCCAGCATTTT.

The chain is built from TRBV5-6 and TRBJ1-4; D unresolved. CDR3 length: 15 residues. The V end was cut by 3 bases, the J end by 0 bases, with 9 bases between. Germline V CDR1 and CDR2: SGHDT, YYEEEE. The CDR3 DNA sequence: TGTGCCAGCAGCTATGGGCTATCAACTAATGAAAAACTGTTTTTT. It translates to CASSYGLSTNEKLFF.

This sequence joins TRBV30 and TRBJ2-7; 12 bases are shared with TRBD2. V was pared by 3 bases and J by 5 bases, with 8 bases of the junction left unmatched. Germline CDR1 GTSNPN, CDR2 SVGIG (reference sequence). The CDR3 is 15 residues long. CDR3 loop: CAWSARLAGDHEQYF. The CDR3 DNA sequence: TGTGCCTGGAGCGCAAGACTAGCGGGAGACCACGAGCAGTACTTC.

The V and J genes are TRBV6-5 and TRBJ1-1; D is possibly TRBD1 (5 bases). The V end lost 2 bases, the J end lost 6 bases, and 19 bases lay between the germline ends. This CDR3 has 16 amino acids. Germline V gene data show CDR1 as MNHEY and CDR2 as SVGAGI. The CDR3 DNA follows: TGTGCCAGCAGTTACGGGCGGAACTTAAGAGGGGCTGAAGCTTTCTTT. It specifies CASSYGRNLRGAEAFF.

The chain has TRBV29-1 and TRBJ2-5, with D perhaps TRBD1 or TRBD2 (5 bases each). The CDR3 runs to 13 residues. Germline V CDR1 and CDR2: SQVTM, ANQGSEA. V gave up 2 bases and J gave up 1 base, with 8 bases separating them. DNA of the CDR3: TGCAGCGTTGAACCAGGGACCCAAGAGACCCAGTACTTC. Translating it yields CSVEPGTQETQYF. Full variable domain (rest looked up from reference TRBV29-1 and TRBJ2-5): SAVISQKPSRDICQRGTSLTIQCQVDSQVTMMFWYRQQPGQSLTLIATANQGSEATYESGFVIDKFPISRPNLTFSTLTVSNMSPEDSSIYLCSVEPGTQETQYFGPGTRLLVL.

The V and J genes are TRBV2 and TRBJ2-7, with D hard to call. Germline assignment: CDR1 SNHLY and CDR2 FYNNEI. The CDR3 runs to 18 residues. V lost 8 bases and J 3 bases, leaving 29 bases between the germline ends. CDR3 nucleotides: TGTGCCAGCCAACCGTCCCACCGCCTCTTAGCCAACCTCTACGAGCAGTACTTC. This codes for CASQPSHRLLANLYEQYF.

The CDR3 bases are TGTGCCAGCAGTTTCGGACAGGGAGGGGGCTACACCTTC. Translation: CASSFGQGGGYTF. The chain carries TRBV12-3 or TRBV12-4 and TRBJ1-2, with TRBD1 identical over 8 bases. V shed 3 bases, J shed 8 bases, and the junction held 5 bases outside the gene matches. This CDR3 is built from 13 residues.

This sequence joins TRBV19 and TRBJ1-1, with unresolved D. The length of the CDR3 is 13 residues. Trimming stripped 6 bases from V and 0 bases from J, with 8 bases between. Germline V gives CDR1 LNHDA, CDR2 SQIVND (reference sequence). In DNA, the CDR3 is TGTGCCAGTAGGCGGGGATTGAACACTGAAGCTTTCTTT. It yields the protein CASRRGLNTEAFF.

The CDR3 coding sequence is TGTGCCAGCACCCATACCGGGACTAGCGGCTACAATGAGCAGTTCTTC. It specifies CASTHTGTSGYNEQFF. The chain recombines TRBV2 with TRBJ2-1; TRBD2 aligns across 11 bases. Unmatched junction bases numbered 8, after V lost 7 bases and J lost 3 bases. CDR3 size: 16 residues. The germline V gene has CDR1 SNHLY and CDR2 FYNNEI. The whole variable domain, remainder taken from reference TRBV2 and TRBJ2-1, is EPEVTQTPSHQVTQMGQEVILRCVPISNHLYFYWYRQILGQKVEFLVSFYNNEISEKSEIFDDQFSVERPDGSNFTLKIRSTKLEDSAMYFCASTHTGTSGYNEQFFGPGTRLTVL.

The J gene is TRBJ2-1, the V gene TRBV12-3 or TRBV12-4; maybe TRBD2 (6 bases). Trimming pared 1 base from V and 14 bases from J, leaving 9 bases between. This CDR3 is built from 11 residues. The CDR3 loop reads CASSLGASEFF. The CDR3 nucleotides read TGTGCCAGCAGTTTAGGGGCTAGCGAGTTCTTC.

The V gene is TRBV12-3 or TRBV12-4, the J gene TRBJ1-5; D is unclear. The CDR3 runs to 13 residues. Trimming took 3 bases from V and 6 from J, leaving 9 bases between them. The CDR3 DNA is TGTGCCAGCAGTTTCGCCGATTTTCAGCCCCAGCATTTT. Its translation is CASSFADFQPQHF.

The chain couples TRBV6-6 to TRBJ2-5, with D hard to call. V was shortened by 2 bases and J by 1 base, with 2 bases between the two germline ends. Germline V CDR1 and CDR2: MNHNY, SVGAGI (reference sequence). This CDR3 spans 12 amino acids. CDR3 coding DNA: TGTGCCAGCAGTTACCCCCAAGAGACCCAGTACTTC. Its translation: CASSYPQETQYF.

This clone was observed a few times. The chain couples TRBV27 to TRBJ1-4, with D possibly being TRBD1 (6 bases). Between the trimmed V and J ends, which lost 4 bases and 8 bases, there was a span of 14 bases. CDR1 and CDR2 from the germline V gene are MNHEY and SMNVEV (reference sequence). The CDR3 totals 14 residues. CDR3 in amino acids: CASSSTGGYEKLFF. In nucleotides, the CDR3 is TGTGCCAGCAGTTCGACAGGCGGGTACGAAAAACTGTTTTTT.

The chain is built from TRBV5-4 and TRBJ2-5, with D tentatively TRBD2 (5 bases). The CDR3 totals 13 residues. V lost 4 bases and J lost 7, with 14 bases in between. Germline V gene lookup returns CDR1 SGHNT and CDR2 YYREEE (reference sequence). CDR3 amino acids: CASSPATRGTQYF. CDR3 DNA sequence: TGTGCCAGCAGCCCTGCTACTCGGGGGACCCAGTACTTC.

A note on this clone: The same CDR3 is also encoded by other DNA sequences in this sample. The V call is TRBV19, the J call TRBJ1-1; maybe TRBD1 (6 bases). The length of the CDR3 is 14 residues. V gave up 2 bases and J gave up 2 bases, with 9 bases separating them. Per germline, CDR1 LNHDA and CDR2 SQIVND (reference sequence). For the CDR3, the DNA is TGTGCCAGTAGTATACGGACAGCCAACACTGAAGCTTTCTTT. Protein sequence: CASSIRTANTEAFF. Using reference TRBV19 and TRBJ1-1 for the parts outside the CDR3, the full variable domain is DGGITQSPKYLFRKEGQNVTLSCEQNLNHDAMYWYRQDPGQGLRLIYYSQIVNDFQKGDIAEGYSVSREKKESFPLTVTSAQKNPTAFYLCASSIRTANTEAFFGQGTRLTVV.

The chain combines TRBV15 with TRBJ1-2, with 7 bases fitting TRBD1. With 3 bases clipped from V and 7 bases from J, the junction kept 8 bases outside the gene matches. The CDR3 contains 14 residues. Germline CDR1 and CDR2: LNHNV and YYDKDF (reference sequence). In DNA, the CDR3 is TGTGCCACCAGCAGGCTACAGGGGATGAGTGGCTACACCTTC. Amino acid sequence: CATSRLQGMSGYTF.

In this sample, this clone turned up once. This rearrangement joins TRBV7-9 to TRBJ2-1; TRBD2 agrees at 7 bases. The CDR3 totals 12 residues. Germline assignment: CDR1 SEHNR and CDR2 FQNEAQ (reference sequence). Trimming cost V 4 bases and J 10 bases; bases outside gene matches: 4. Here the CDR3 reads CASSSTSMEQFF. For the CDR3, the DNA is TGTGCCAGCAGCTCGACTAGCATGGAGCAGTTCTTC.

This clone was observed a single time. V is TRBV12-3 or TRBV12-4 and J is TRBJ1-2, with D possibly being TRBD1 (6 bases). The V end lost 6 bases, the J end lost 7 bases, and 12 bases lay between the germline ends. This CDR3 comprises 12 residues. CDR3 sequence: CASSPEGGGYTF. In DNA form, the CDR3 reads TGTGCCAGCAGCCCCGAAGGGGGTGGCTACACCTTC.

The rearrangement links TRBV28 to TRBJ1-2; D remains ambiguous. This CDR3 comprises 11 residues. Germline CDR1 is MDHEN and CDR2 is SYDVKM. Trimming pared 6 bases from V and 8 bases from J, leaving 10 bases between. The CDR3 coding sequence is TGTGCCAGCAGGGCGATTTTGGGCTACACCTTC. Translation gives CASRAILGYTF.

This sequence joins TRBV7-2 and TRBJ2-3, with 8 bases aligning to TRBD2. V dropped 5 bases and J dropped 7; count of bases not matched to a gene: 14. Germline CDR1 is SGHTA and CDR2 is FQGNSA. The CDR3 totals 16 residues. In DNA, the CDR3 is TGTGCCAGCAGCCCCTCCGCCATCGGGGGGGCAAATACGCAGTATTTT. It specifies CASSPSAIGGANTQYF.

This chain uses TRBV11-2 with TRBJ2-7; the D gene is possibly TRBD2 (6 bases). In germline, CDR1 is SGHAT, CDR2 FQNNGV. The germline V and J ends were trimmed by 8 bases and 1 base, with 15 bases remaining between them. CDR3 length equals 14 residues. The CDR3 loop reads CASSEAGPSYEQYF. The CDR3 DNA reads TGTGCCAGCTCGGAAGCGGGTCCTTCCTACGAGCAGTACTTC.